One and the same sample provided the 30 T cell receptor beta chains below, sequenced in a study of T cells after yellow fever vaccination. From the 5' RACE reads, TCRdb called clonotypes with MiXCR, one entry per CDR3 protein. The sample has roughly 300,000 distinct CDR3 sequences; 8% to 9.5% are singletons. The sequences come from PBMCs, collected roughly seven weeks after the first yellow fever vaccination. The source is a young man who received the YFV17D yellow fever vaccine.

This chain connects TRBV6-5 to TRBJ2-7, with 10 bases fitting TRBD1. This CDR3 has 15 residues. V trimming: 0 bases; J trimming: 4 bases; junction bases outside the gene matches: 3. Germline lookup yields CDR1 MNHEY and CDR2 SVGAGI. CDR3 in DNA: TGTGCCAGCAGTTACTCCTGGGACAGGGGTTACGAGCAGTACTTC. It codes for CASSYSWDRGYEQYF.

This clonotype was seen only a few times. V is TRBV12-3 or TRBV12-4 and J is TRBJ1-1; no reliable D call. Trimming left V 4 bases short and J 0 bases short, with 6 bases between. The CDR3 length is 13 residues. CDR3 amino acids: CASSSPMNTEAFF. CDR3 DNA sequence: TGTGCCAGCAGTTCTCCCATGAACACTGAAGCTTTCTTT.

This clonotype was counted ten times or more. This CDR3 is CASSFDSGVQETQYF. The CDR3 bases are TGTGCCAGCAGTTTCGATAGCGGGGTTCAAGAGACCCAGTACTTC. The genes are TRBV12-3 or TRBV12-4 and TRBJ2-5; 8 bases are shared with TRBD2. V shed 3 bases, J shed 2 bases, and the junction held 5 bases outside the gene matches. This CDR3 is built from 15 residues.

In this sample, this clonotype turned up a few times. This rearrangement joins TRBV7-9 to TRBJ2-1; D is unresolved. Trimming took 3 bases from V and 4 from J, leaving 4 bases between them. Germline CDR1 and CDR2: SEHNR and FQNEAQ (reference sequence). The CDR3 sequence is 12 residues long. The CDR3 loop is CASSLKYNEQFF. DNA of the CDR3: TGTGCCAGCAGCTTGAAATACAATGAGCAGTTCTTC.

This clonotype was detected many times. This chain links TRBV6-2 or TRBV6-3 with TRBJ1-5, with TRBD1 as a possible D gene (5 bases). Between the trimmed V and J ends, which lost 5 bases and 1 base, there was a span of 15 bases. The CDR3 is 16 residues long. Germline V lookup: CDR1 MNHEY, CDR2 SVGEGT. CDR3 amino acids: CASSQIHGASNQPQHF. The CDR3 DNA is TGTGCCAGCAGTCAGATACACGGGGCGAGCAATCAGCCCCAGCATTTT.

This clonotype appeared many times. The V gene is TRBV5-1, the J gene TRBJ2-7; D possibly corresponds to TRBD2 (5 bases). V was pared by 1 base and J by 11 bases, with 22 bases between. The CDR3 spans 15 residues. Germline V CDR1 and CDR2: SGHRS, YFSETQ. CDR3 sequence: CASSLSVGSQRKEYF. CDR3 DNA: TGCGCCAGCAGCTTGTCGGTGGGTAGCCAGCGGAAGGAGTACTTC. Filled out from reference TRBV5-1 and TRBJ2-7, the complete variable domain reads KAGVTQTPRYLIKTRGQQVTLSCSPISGHRSVSWYQQTPGQGLQFLFEYFSETQRNKGNFPGRFSGRQFSNSRSEMNVSTLELGDSALYLCASSLSVGSQRKEYFGPGTRLTVT.

The sample holds a few counts of this clonotype. The chain has TRBV30 and TRBJ2-7; D is possibly TRBD1 or TRBD2 (5 bases each). The germline V gene has CDR1 GTSNPN and CDR2 SVGIG (reference sequence). The CDR3 spans 17 residues. Trimming took 2 bases from V and 6 from J, leaving 26 bases between them. Written as DNA, the CDR3 is TGTGCCTGGAGTCCAAACCTGGGACCGCTCGGACATCTCGAGCAGTACTTC. Protein sequence: CAWSPNLGPLGHLEQYF.

This clonotype was counted a few times. This chain uses TRBV5-1 with TRBJ2-2, with D possibly being TRBD1 or TRBD2 (5 bases each). Trimming left V 4 bases short and J 0 bases short, with 13 bases between. This CDR3 is 16 amino acids long. CDR1 SGHRS and CDR2 YFSETQ come from the germline V gene. DNA of the CDR3: TGCGCCAGCAGCGCTTCAGGGACCCCGAACACCGGGGAGCTGTTTTTT. Encoded protein: CASSASGTPNTGELFF.

V usage is TRBV25-1 and J usage is TRBJ2-3, with 9 bases that match TRBD2. Per germline, CDR1 MGHDK and CDR2 SYGVNS. The CDR3 spans 14 residues. V trimming: 8 bases; J trimming: 5 bases; junction bases outside the gene matches: 8. The CDR3: CASGGTSFLDTQYF. In nucleotides, the CDR3 is TGTGCCAGCGGCGGGACTAGCTTTCTAGATACGCAGTATTTT.

This clonotype appeared many times. The chain joins TRBV7-9 to TRBJ1-2; D uncertain. CDR1 and CDR2 from the germline V gene are SEHNR and FQNEAQ (reference sequence). The germline V and J ends were trimmed by 5 bases and 4 bases, with 8 bases remaining between them. CDR3 length: 12 residues. The CDR3 spells CASSPDGYGYTF. CDR3 bases: TGTGCCAGCAGCCCGGACGGCTATGGCTACACCTTC.

This clonotype was seen a few times. The J gene is TRBJ2-6, the V gene TRBV12-3 or TRBV12-4; D is perhaps TRBD1 (5 bases). The CDR3 is 14 amino acids. Trimming cost V 5 bases and J 1 base, with 6 bases left between them. Here the CDR3 DNA reads TGTGCCAGCAGTGCAGGGTCTGGGGCCAACGTCCTGACTTTC. Its translation: CASSAGSGANVLTF.

The chain links TRBV29-1 to TRBJ1-1; the D is unclear. The CDR3 loop spans 14 amino acids. V was clipped by 1 base and J by 1 base, with 10 bases between them. CDR1 and CDR2 (germline): SQVTM, ANQGSEA. The chain's CDR3 is CSVEGRVRNTEAFF. The CDR3 DNA follows: TGCAGCGTTGAAGGGAGGGTACGGAACACTGAAGCTTTCTTT.

The sample holds a few counts of this clonotype. This sequence joins TRBV14 and TRBJ1-2; D is ambiguous. CDR3 length equals 12 residues. Germline CDR1 reads SGHDN; CDR2 reads FVKESK. V gave up 1 base and J gave up 9 bases, with 9 bases separating them. The CDR3 sequence: CASSQADVRYTF. DNA of the CDR3: TGTGCCAGCAGCCAAGCAGACGTCCGCTACACCTTC.

The chain is built from TRBV29-1 and TRBJ2-3; D tentatively reads TRBD1 or TRBD2 (5 bases each). V was shortened by 1 base and J by 2 bases, with 13 bases between the two germline ends. The V gene's germline CDR1 is SQVTM and CDR2 ANQGSEA. The length of the CDR3 is 15 residues. The CDR3 region has the DNA TGCAGCGTTGAAGGGAGGCAGGGAGCCACAGATACGCAGTATTTT. Translation: CSVEGRQGATDTQYF.

This clonotype was counted between two and nine times. V is TRBV4-1 and J is TRBJ2-5; 7 bases fit TRBD2. The CDR3 runs to 16 residues. Germline lookup yields CDR1 MGHRA and CDR2 YSYEKL. V dropped 1 base and J dropped 1; count of bases not matched to a gene: 6. The CDR3 spells CASSQGFGLVQETQYF. The CDR3 DNA sequence: TGCGCCAGCAGCCAAGGGTTTGGACTAGTCCAAGAGACCCAGTACTTC.

In its sample, this clonotype was seen a few times. The rearrangement uses TRBV12-3 or TRBV12-4 and TRBJ1-5, with no clear D. The CDR3 has 14 amino acids. Trimming removed 5 bases at V and 5 bases at J, with 13 bases between. The CDR3 nucleotides are TGTGCCAGCAGTCCAGTACCGGGAGATCAGCCCCAGCATTTT. Amino acids: CASSPVPGDQPQHF.

This clonotype has at least ten counts. The rearrangement joins TRBV7-2 to TRBJ2-7, with D possibly TRBD2 on 5 matching bases. Between the trimmed V and J ends, which lost 6 bases and 5 bases, there was a span of 17 bases. The CDR3 totals 14 residues. Per the germline V gene, CDR1 is SGHTA and CDR2 is FQGNSA. In DNA form, the CDR3 reads TGTGCCAGCAGTTTGGGCGGAGGCTATGACGAGCAGTACTTC. Translation: CASSLGGGYDEQYF.

This clonotype has more than one count but fewer than ten. The chain uses TRBV6-2 or TRBV6-3 and TRBJ2-1; D may correspond to TRBD1 or TRBD2 (5 bases each). There are 13 residues in the CDR3. The V gene lost 6 bases and the J gene lost 9 bases, with 15 bases spanning the gap. Germline V gene sequence: CDR1 MNHEY, CDR2 SVGEGT. The CDR3 sequence: CASSGTPRGEQFF. CDR3 DNA: TGTGCCAGCAGCGGGACCCCAAGGGGTGAGCAGTTCTTC.

This chain uses TRBV20-1 with TRBJ1-1; D is possibly TRBD1 (5 bases). V shed 5 bases and J shed 0 bases, with 16 bases lying between them. This CDR3 is 15 amino acids long. The germline V gene encodes CDR1 DFQATT and CDR2 SNEGSKA (reference sequence). CDR3 region: CSAEGPGQMNTEAFF. The CDR3 DNA follows: TGCAGTGCTGAGGGACCAGGACAAATGAACACTGAAGCTTTCTTT.

This chain connects TRBV24-1 to TRBJ2-2; 9 bases are a match to TRBD1. This CDR3 has 16 amino acids. CDR1 is KGHDR and CDR2 is SFDVKD in the germline V gene. With 4 bases clipped from V and 3 bases from J, the junction kept 5 bases outside the gene matches. CDR3 sequence: CATSDRDRADTGELFF. CDR3 DNA sequence: TGTGCCACCAGTGACCGGGACAGGGCGGACACCGGGGAGCTGTTTTTT.

The rearrangement joins TRBV20-1 to TRBJ1-1; the D gene is possibly TRBD1 (6 bases). The CDR3 contains 15 residues. Trimming cost V 3 bases and J 0 bases, with 14 bases left between them. Germline-derived CDR1 and CDR2 are DFQATT and SNEGSKA (reference sequence). This chain's CDR3 is CSASLGGRLNTEAFF. DNA of the CDR3: TGCAGTGCTAGTCTCGGGGGGCGGCTGAACACTGAAGCTTTCTTT.

In its sample, this clonotype was seen a few times. The V and J genes are TRBV20-1 and TRBJ2-7, with 7 bases identical to TRBD2. The CDR3 consists of 14 residues. J lost 4 bases, V lost 2 bases, and 8 bases had no gene match. Germline values: CDR1 DFQATT, CDR2 SNEGSKA (reference sequence). CDR3 protein: CSARRSGREYEQYF. The CDR3 nucleotides are TGCAGTGCTAGAAGGTCTGGGAGGGAATACGAGCAGTACTTC.

This clonotype was recorded a few times. J is TRBJ2-1 and V is TRBV2, with a tentative D call TRBD2 (5 bases). The CDR3 is made up of 12 amino acids. The V end was cut by 2 bases, the J end by 9 bases, with 8 bases between. Looked up from germline, CDR1 is SNHLY and CDR2 is FYNNEI. CDR3 in amino acids: CASSEQAGEQFF. The CDR3 coding sequence is TGTGCCAGCAGTGAACAGGCGGGTGAGCAGTTCTTC.

There are a few counts of this clonotype. This CDR3 is CSASFRPASPDSPLHF. CDR3 nucleotide sequence: TGCAGTGCTAGTTTTCGCCCGGCGAGCCCGGATTCACCCCTCCACTTT. The V gene is TRBV20-1, the J gene TRBJ1-6, with D unresolved. The CDR3 runs 16 residues. Germline V CDR1 and CDR2: DFQATT, SNEGSKA (reference sequence). V was shortened by 3 bases and J by 8 bases, with 20 bases between the two germline ends.

The V call is TRBV12-3 or TRBV12-4, the J call TRBJ1-1; D is unresolved. The CDR3 is made up of 9 amino acids. Trimming pared 4 bases from V and 8 bases from J, leaving 2 bases between. The CDR3 DNA sequence: TGTGCCAGCAGTTACGAAGCTTTCTTT. Amino acid sequence: CASSYEAFF.

This clonotype was recorded a few times. The CDR3 nucleotides are TGTGCCAGCAGTTCGACCGGGACTAGCTACACAGATACGCAGTATTTT. Amino acids: CASSSTGTSYTDTQYF. The chain joins TRBV12-3 or TRBV12-4 to TRBJ2-3; 9 nucleotides agree with TRBD2. The CDR3 is made up of 16 amino acids. Losses at the gene ends were 4 bases for V and 2 bases for J; bases not matched to a gene: 7.

This clonotype was seen more than once but under ten times. The rearrangement uses TRBV7-2 and TRBJ1-1, with unresolved D. The CDR3 has 13 residues. Trimming removed 3 bases from V and 3 bases from J, with 8 bases in between. Germline V gene data show CDR1 as SGHTA and CDR2 as FQGNSA. CDR3 coding DNA: TGTGCCAGCAGCTTCGGAGAGTACACTGAAGCTTTCTTT. Its protein product is CASSFGEYTEAFF.

V usage is TRBV20-1 and J usage is TRBJ2-1, with D tentatively TRBD1 (6 bases). The germline gives CDR1 DFQATT, CDR2 SNEGSKA (reference sequence). The CDR3 runs to 12 residues. With 4 bases removed from V and 4 bases from J, the gap between germline ends came to 8 bases. The CDR3 is CSANREYNEQFF. The DNA of the CDR3 is TGCAGTGCTAACAGGGAGTACAATGAGCAGTTCTTC.

The CDR3 DNA reads TGTGCCAGCAGCTCAAGACAATTGAACACTGAAGCTTTCTTT. Its protein is CASSSRQLNTEAFF. This sequence joins TRBV7-2 and TRBJ1-1; D ambiguous. Germline V CDR1 and CDR2: SGHTA, FQGNSA. This CDR3 has 14 residues. Trimming removed 4 bases at V and 0 bases at J, with 9 bases between.

The rearrangement links TRBV5-1 to TRBJ2-2; maybe TRBD2 (6 bases). The CDR3 covers 15 residues. V lost 4 bases and J 5 bases, leaving 15 bases between the germline ends. CDR1 is SGHRS, CDR2 YFSETQ, per germline. The CDR3 is CASSIGDCRTGELFF. Written as DNA, the CDR3 is TGCGCCAGCAGCATAGGGGACTGTAGGACCGGGGAGCTGTTTTTT.